Listed below are T cell receptor beta chains from one sample, sequenced in a study of T cells of healthy individuals. MiXCR, applied by TCRdb to the 5' RACE reads, yields one record per CDR3 protein. The repertoire includes 45,000 to 60,000 distinct CDR3 sequences, roughly 14% of them detected once, and roughly a sixth sits in the top ten. These receptor sequences come from a human donor in good health. The CDR3 runs from the conserved cysteine through the conserved F or W. A D gene is named only where the DNA matches it firmly. Only part of the rows carry a size: once, few, many, or a class if the clone is expanded.

d_call	v_call	clone_size	j_call	cdr3_aa	cdr3_nt
-	TRBV20-1	many	TRBJ2-1	CSAPSYLIQFF	TGCAGTGCTCCCTCTTACCTTATTCAGTTCTTC
TRBD2	TRBV20-1	many	TRBJ2-2	CSARKAGANTGELFF	TGCAGTGCTAGGAAAGCGGGGGCGAACACCGGGGAGCTGTTTTTT
-	TRBV10-2	many	TRBJ1-1	CASSVDSKLNTEAFF	TGCGCCAGCAGTGTGGACAGTAAGTTGAACACTGAAGCTTTCTTT
-	TRBV29-1	few	TRBJ1-4	CSVEDRANEKLFF	TGCAGCGTTGAAGACAGGGCTAATGAAAAACTGTTTTTT
-	TRBV9	few	TRBJ1-1	CASTKGGVSEAFF	TGTGCCAGCACCAAAGGGGGGGTCTCGGAAGCTTTCTTT
TRBD2	TRBV4-3	few	TRBJ2-7	CASSQVAGGRDEQYF	TGCGCCAGCAGCCAAGTAGCGGGAGGAAGGGACGAGCAGTACTTC
-	TRBV29-1	many	TRBJ1-1	CSVYRGFLNTEAFF	TGCAGCGTTTACCGGGGCTTCTTGAACACTGAAGCTTTCTTT
-	TRBV27	-	TRBJ2-7	CASSSTIGSYEQYF	TGTGCCAGCAGTTCCACGATAGGATCCTACGAGCAGTACTTC
TRBD1	TRBV11-3	few	TRBJ2-7	CASSLETGQGNYEQYF	TGTGCCAGCAGCTTAGAAACGGGACAGGGCAATTACGAGCAGTACTTC
-	TRBV4-1	-	TRBJ1-2	CASSQEAGEEGGYTF	TGCGCCAGCAGCCAAGAAGCAGGGGAAGAAGGAGGCTACACCTTC
-	TRBV5-4	many	TRBJ1-2	CASSPGGISYGYTF	TGTGCCAGCAGCCCGGGAGGGATAAGCTATGGCTACACCTTC
TRBD2	TRBV7-2	few	TRBJ2-1	CASTPGGRLRNEQFF	TGTGCCAGCACCCCTGGCGGGAGGTTGAGGAATGAGCAGTTCTTC
-	TRBV4-2	many	TRBJ2-6	CASSLTQARPPGANVLTF	TGTGCCAGCAGCCTAACACAGGCCCGCCCTCCTGGGGCCAACGTCCTGACTTTC
TRBD2	TRBV2	few	TRBJ2-7	CASRATSGRYEQYF	TGTGCCAGCAGAGCGACTAGCGGGAGGTACGAGCAGTACTTC
-	TRBV9	few	TRBJ2-2	CASSVGVTGELFF	TGTGCCAGCAGCGTCGGGGTTACCGGGGAGCTGTTTTTT
-	TRBV2	few	TRBJ2-1	CASSGLDNEQFF	TGTGCCAGCAGTGGCCTAGACAATGAGCAGTTCTTC
-	TRBV4-1	medium-sized	TRBJ1-2	CASSQELATNYGYTF	TGCGCCAGCAGCCAAGAATTGGCAACAAACTATGGCTACACCTTC
TRBD1	TRBV7-3	few	TRBJ2-7	CASSLGGQPHYEQYF	TGTGCCAGCAGCTTAGGGGGACAGCCTCACTACGAGCAGTACTTC
-	TRBV20-1	few	TRBJ1-2	CSAGGDGYTF	TGCAGTGCTGGCGGGGATGGCTACACCTTC
-	TRBV7-7	-	TRBJ2-3	CASSPTVGTDTQYF	TGTGCCAGCAGCCCGACAGTGGGTACAGATACGCAGTATTTT